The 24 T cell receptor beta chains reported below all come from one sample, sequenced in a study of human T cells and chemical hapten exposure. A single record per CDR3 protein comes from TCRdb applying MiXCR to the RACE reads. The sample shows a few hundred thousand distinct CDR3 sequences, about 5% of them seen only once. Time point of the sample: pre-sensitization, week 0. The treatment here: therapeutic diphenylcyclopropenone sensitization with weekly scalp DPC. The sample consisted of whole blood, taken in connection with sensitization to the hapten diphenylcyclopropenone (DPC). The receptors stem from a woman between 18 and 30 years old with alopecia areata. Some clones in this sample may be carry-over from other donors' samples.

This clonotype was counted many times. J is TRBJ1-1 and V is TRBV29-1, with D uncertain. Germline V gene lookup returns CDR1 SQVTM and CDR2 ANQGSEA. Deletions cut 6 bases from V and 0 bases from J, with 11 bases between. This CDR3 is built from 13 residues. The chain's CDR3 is CSVQLFLNTEAFF. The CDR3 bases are TGCAGCGTCCAACTATTCCTGAACACTGAAGCTTTCTTT.

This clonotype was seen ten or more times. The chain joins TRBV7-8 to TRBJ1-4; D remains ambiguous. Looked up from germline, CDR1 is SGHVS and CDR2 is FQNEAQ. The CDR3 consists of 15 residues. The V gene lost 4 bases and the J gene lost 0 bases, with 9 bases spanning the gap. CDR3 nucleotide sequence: TGTGCCAGCAGCTCCTCACAAGCAACTAATGAAAAACTGTTTTTT. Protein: CASSSSQATNEKLFF.

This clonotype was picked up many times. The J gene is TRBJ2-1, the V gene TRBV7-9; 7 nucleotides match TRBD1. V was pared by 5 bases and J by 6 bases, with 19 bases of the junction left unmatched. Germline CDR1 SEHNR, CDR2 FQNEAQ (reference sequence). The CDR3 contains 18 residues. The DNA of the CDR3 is TGTGCCAGCAGCGGAAAGACAGGGACCCACAAGGTACCCAATGAGCAGTTCTTC. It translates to CASSGKTGTHKVPNEQFF. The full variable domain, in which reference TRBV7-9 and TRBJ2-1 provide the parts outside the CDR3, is DTGVSQNPRHKITKRGQNVTFRCDPISEHNRLYWYRQTLGQGPEFLTYFQNEAQLEKSRLLSDRFSAERPKGSFSTLEIQRTEQGDSAMYLCASSGKTGTHKVPNEQFFGPGTRLTVL.

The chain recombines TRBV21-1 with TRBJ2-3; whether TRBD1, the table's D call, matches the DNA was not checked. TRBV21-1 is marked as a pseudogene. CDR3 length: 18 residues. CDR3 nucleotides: TGTGCCAGCAGCAAAGGGTGTCCCGGGACAGGGATCACAGATACGCAGTATTTT. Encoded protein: CASSKGCPGTGITDTQYF.

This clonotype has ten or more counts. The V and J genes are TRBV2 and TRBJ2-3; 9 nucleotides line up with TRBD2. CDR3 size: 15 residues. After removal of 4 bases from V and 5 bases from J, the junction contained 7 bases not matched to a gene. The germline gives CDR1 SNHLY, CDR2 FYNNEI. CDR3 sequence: CASSASSGDIDTQYF. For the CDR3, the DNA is TGTGCCAGCAGTGCGTCTAGCGGGGACATAGATACGCAGTATTTT.

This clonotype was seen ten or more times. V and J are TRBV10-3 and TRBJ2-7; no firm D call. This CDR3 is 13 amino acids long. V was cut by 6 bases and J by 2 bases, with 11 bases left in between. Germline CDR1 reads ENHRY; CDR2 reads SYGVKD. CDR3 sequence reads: CAIRPGLTYEQYF. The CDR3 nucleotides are TGTGCCATCAGGCCCGGTCTAACCTACGAGCAGTACTTC.

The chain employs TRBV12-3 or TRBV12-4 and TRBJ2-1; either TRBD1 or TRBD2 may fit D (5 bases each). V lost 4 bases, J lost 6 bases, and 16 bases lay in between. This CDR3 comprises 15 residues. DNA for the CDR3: TGTGCCAGCAGTTCTAGGGACGGCACTTTCAATGAGCAGTTCTTC. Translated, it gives CASSSRDGTFNEQFF.

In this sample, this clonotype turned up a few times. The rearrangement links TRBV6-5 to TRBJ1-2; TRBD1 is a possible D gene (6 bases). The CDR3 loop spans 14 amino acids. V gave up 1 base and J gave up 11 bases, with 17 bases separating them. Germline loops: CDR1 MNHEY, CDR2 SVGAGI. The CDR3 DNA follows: TGTGCCAGCAGTTACTTGGGGGGCCCAGCCGGTTACACCTTC. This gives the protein CASSYLGGPAGYTF.

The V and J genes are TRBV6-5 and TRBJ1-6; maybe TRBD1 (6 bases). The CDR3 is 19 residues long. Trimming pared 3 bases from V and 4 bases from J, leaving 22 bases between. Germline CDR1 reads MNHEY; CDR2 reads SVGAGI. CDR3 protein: CASSYPRMRTESYNSPLHF. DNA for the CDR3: TGTGCCAGCAGTTATCCGCGAATGCGGACAGAATCTTATAATTCACCCCTCCACTTT.

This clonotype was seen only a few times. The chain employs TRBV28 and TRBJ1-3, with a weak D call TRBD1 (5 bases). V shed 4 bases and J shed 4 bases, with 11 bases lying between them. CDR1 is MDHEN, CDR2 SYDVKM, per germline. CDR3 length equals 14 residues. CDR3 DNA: TGTGCCAGCAGTTCTTCAGGGATCGGAAACACCATATATTTT. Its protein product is CASSSSGIGNTIYF.

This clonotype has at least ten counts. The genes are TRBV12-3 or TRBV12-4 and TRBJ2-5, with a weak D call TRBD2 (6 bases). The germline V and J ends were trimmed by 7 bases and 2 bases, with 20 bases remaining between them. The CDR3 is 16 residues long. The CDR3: CASTPGLSLPQETQYF. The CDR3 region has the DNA TGTGCCAGCACCCCGGGACTCTCCCTTCCTCAAGAGACCCAGTACTTC.

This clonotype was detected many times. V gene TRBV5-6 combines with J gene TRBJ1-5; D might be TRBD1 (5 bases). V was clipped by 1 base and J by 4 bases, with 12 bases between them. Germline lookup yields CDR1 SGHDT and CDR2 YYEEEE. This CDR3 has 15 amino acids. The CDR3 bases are TGTGCCAGCAGCTTGCTGCAGGGTACTAATCAGCCCCAGCATTTT. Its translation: CASSLLQGTNQPQHF.

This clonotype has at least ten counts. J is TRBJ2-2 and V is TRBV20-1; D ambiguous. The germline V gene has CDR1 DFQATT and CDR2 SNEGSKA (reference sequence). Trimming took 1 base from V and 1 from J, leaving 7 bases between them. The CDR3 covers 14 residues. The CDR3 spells CSARVHGNTGELFF. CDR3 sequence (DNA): TGCAGTGCTAGAGTGCATGGGAACACCGGGGAGCTGTTTTTT.

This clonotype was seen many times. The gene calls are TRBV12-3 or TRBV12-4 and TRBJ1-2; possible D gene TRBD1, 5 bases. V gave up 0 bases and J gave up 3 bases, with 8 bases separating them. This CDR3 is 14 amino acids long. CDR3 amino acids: CASSLATGDYGYTF. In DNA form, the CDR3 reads TGTGCCAGCAGTTTAGCAACAGGAGACTATGGCTACACCTTC.

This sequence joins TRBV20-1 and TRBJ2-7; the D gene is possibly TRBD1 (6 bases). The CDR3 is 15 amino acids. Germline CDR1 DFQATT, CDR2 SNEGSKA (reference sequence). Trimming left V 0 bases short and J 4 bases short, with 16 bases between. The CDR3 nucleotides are TGCAGTGCTAGAGACCCGACAGGCTCTCTTTACGAGCAGTACTTC. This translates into CSARDPTGSLYEQYF.

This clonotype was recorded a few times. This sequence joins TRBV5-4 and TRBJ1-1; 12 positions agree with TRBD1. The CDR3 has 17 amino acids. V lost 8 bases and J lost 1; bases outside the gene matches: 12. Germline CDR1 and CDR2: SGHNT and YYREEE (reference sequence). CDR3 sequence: CASGRGTGGSTNTEAFF. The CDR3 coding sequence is TGTGCCAGTGGAAGGGGGACAGGGGGCTCTACGAACACTGAAGCTTTCTTT.

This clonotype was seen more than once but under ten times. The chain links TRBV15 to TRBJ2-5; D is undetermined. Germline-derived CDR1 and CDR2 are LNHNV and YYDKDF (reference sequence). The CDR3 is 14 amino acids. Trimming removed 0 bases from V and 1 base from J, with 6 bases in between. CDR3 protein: CATSRDTSQETQYF. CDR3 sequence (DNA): TGTGCCACCAGCAGAGATACCAGCCAAGAGACCCAGTACTTC.

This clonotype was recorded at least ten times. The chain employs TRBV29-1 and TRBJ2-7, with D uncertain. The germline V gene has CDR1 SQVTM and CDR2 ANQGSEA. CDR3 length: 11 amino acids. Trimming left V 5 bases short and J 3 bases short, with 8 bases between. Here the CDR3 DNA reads TGCAGCGTTACCCTCGACTACGAGCAGTACTTC. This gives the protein CSVTLDYEQYF.

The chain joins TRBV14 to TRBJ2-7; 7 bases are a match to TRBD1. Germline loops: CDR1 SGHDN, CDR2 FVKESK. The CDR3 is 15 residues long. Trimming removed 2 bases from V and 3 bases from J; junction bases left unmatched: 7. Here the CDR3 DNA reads TGTGCCAGCAGCCAATCCAAGGGGGCTATCTACGAGCAGTACTTC. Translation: CASSQSKGAIYEQYF.

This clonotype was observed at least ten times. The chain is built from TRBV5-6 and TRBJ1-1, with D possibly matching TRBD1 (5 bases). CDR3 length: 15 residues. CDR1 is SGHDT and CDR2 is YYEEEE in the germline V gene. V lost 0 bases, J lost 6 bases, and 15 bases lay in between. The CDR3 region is CASSLGGVRAAEAFF. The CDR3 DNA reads TGTGCCAGCAGCTTGGGCGGGGTCAGGGCTGCTGAAGCTTTCTTT.

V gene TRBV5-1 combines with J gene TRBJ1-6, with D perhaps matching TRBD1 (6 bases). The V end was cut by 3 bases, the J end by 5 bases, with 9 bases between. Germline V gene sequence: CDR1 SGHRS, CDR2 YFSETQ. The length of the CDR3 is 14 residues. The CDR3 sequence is CASSYNRDNSPLHF. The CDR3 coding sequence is TGCGCCAGCAGCTATAACAGGGATAATTCACCCCTCCACTTT.

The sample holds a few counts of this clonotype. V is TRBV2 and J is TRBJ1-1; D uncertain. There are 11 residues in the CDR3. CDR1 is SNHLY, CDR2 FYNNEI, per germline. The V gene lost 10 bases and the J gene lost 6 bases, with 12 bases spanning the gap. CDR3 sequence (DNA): TGTGCCACTCGGGCCCCCCCTGAAGCTTTCTTT. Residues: CATRAPPEAFF. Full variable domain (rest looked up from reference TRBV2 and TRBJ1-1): EPEVTQTPSHQVTQMGQEVILRCVPISNHLYFYWYRQILGQKVEFLVSFYNNEISEKSEIFDDQFSVERPDGSNFTLKIRSTKLEDSAMYFCATRAPPEAFFGQGTRLTVV.

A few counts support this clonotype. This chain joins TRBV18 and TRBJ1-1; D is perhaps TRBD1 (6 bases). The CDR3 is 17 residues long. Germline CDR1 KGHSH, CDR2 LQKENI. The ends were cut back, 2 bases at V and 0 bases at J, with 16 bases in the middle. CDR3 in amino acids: CASSPFPRGTMNTEAFF. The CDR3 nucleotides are TGTGCCAGCTCACCATTCCCCAGGGGAACGATGAACACTGAAGCTTTCTTT.

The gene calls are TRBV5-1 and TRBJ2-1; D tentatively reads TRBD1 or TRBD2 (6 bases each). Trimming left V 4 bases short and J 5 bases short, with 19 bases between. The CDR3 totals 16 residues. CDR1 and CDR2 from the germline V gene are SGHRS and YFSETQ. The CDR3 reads CASSPEGGAQDNEQFF. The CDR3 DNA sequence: TGCGCCAGCAGCCCGGAGGGGGGCGCGCAAGACAATGAGCAGTTCTTC.